The rows below give T cell receptor beta chains drawn from one sample of a study of shared clonotypes between healthy human individuals. The repertoire was sequenced with immunoSEQ multiplex PCR; TCRdb's copy has only in-frame clones and lacks some. The repertoire has around 990,000 clones, approximately 80% of them found once; the top ten carry approximately 0.95%. The material sequenced was memory CD4+ T cells from PBMCs. The receptors originated from a young man in good health. Some clones in this sample may be carry-over from other donors' samples. Each CDR3 is given with its conserved first and last residue. Fields, in order: D gene, CDR3 length, clone size, V gene, J gene, CDR3 DNA, CDR3 protein. A D gene is named only where the DNA matches it firmly. Rows may omit the clone size; those that give it use once, few, many or a size class.

-	15	-	TRBV27	TRBJ2-7	TGTGCCAGCAGTTTGGGGGGGACAGTCACCTACGAGCAGTACTTC	CASSLGGTVTYEQYF
-	14	-	TRBV7-8	TRBJ2-3	TGTGCCAGCAGCCCGGATTCGACCCCAGATACGCAGTATTTT	CASSPDSTPDTQYF
-	16	-	TRBV15	TRBJ2-2	TGTGCCACCAGCAGAGGGGATCCGGGACGCCGCGGGGAGCTGTTTTTT	CATSRGDPGRRGELFF
-	13	-	TRBV7-8	TRBJ2-2	TGTGCCAGCAGCCCCAGGGAGGCCGGGGAGCTGTTTTTT	CASSPREAGELFF
-	13	few	TRBV11-2	TRBJ1-1	TGTGCCAGCAGCCCGAGAGTTACAGTTGAAGCTTTCTTT	CASSPRVTVEAFF
-	11	-	TRBV30	TRBJ2-7	TGTGCCTGGAGTATGAATTACGAGCAGTACTTC	CAWSMNYEQYF
TRBD2	16	-	TRBV2	TRBJ2-3	TGTGCCAGCAGTGCCGGGGGCGGGAGGCGTGAAGATACGCAGTATTTT	CASSAGGGRREDTQYF
TRBD2	13	-	TRBV7-7	TRBJ2-5	TGTGCCAGCAGCCCGGGACTACAAGAGACCCAGTACTTC	CASSPGLQETQYF
TRBD1	21	-	TRBV9	TRBJ1-5	TGTGCCAGCAGCGTAGAGGCCCGCTACCGGACGGGACAGCATAGCAATCAGCCCCAGCATTTT	CASSVEARYRTGQHSNQPQHF
TRBD1	15	-	TRBV7-8	TRBJ1-4	TGTGCCAGCAGTTACACCGGGACAGGGAGCGGAAAACTGTTTTTT	CASSYTGTGSGKLFF
TRBD2	14	-	TRBV28	TRBJ2-2	TGTGCCAGCAGCGGGGGGGATGGAGCCGGGGAGCTGTTTTTT	CASSGGDGAGELFF
TRBD2	16	-	TRBV4-3	TRBJ2-1	TGCGCCAGCAGCCAAGATTCGCGGGAGCGCTACAATGAGCAGTTCTTC	CASSQDSRERYNEQFF
-	13	-	TRBV5-8	TRBJ1-3	TGTGCCAGCAGGCAGGGCTCTGGAAACACCATATATTTT	CASRQGSGNTIYF
TRBD2	15	-	TRBV19	TRBJ2-1	TGTGCCAGTATGCAGACTAGCGGGGGACACAATGAGCAGTTCTTC	CASMQTSGGHNEQFF
-	11	-	TRBV29-1	TRBJ1-1	TGCAGCGCAGCCCCGGACACTGAAGCTTTCTTT	CSAAPDTEAFF
-	15	-	TRBV5-6	TRBJ1-3	TGTGCCAGCAGCCCTATAGGGAGGGCTGGAAACACCATATATTTT	CASSPIGRAGNTIYF
TRBD1	14	-	TRBV10-3	TRBJ2-7	TGTGCCATCAACCCAGGACAGGGGGACTACGAGCAGTACTTC	CAINPGQGDYEQYF
-	13	-	TRBV28	TRBJ1-5	TGTGCCAGCAGTTTAGGCCAGGGACCGCCCCAGCATTTT	CASSLGQGPPQHF
-	12	once	TRBV2	TRBJ2-7	TGTGCCAGCAGTGTAGGGTCCTACGAGCAGTACTTC	CASSVGSYEQYF
TRBD1	12	-	TRBV7-9	TRBJ1-1	TGTGCCAGCAGCGGACAGGGGTCTCCAGCTTTCTTT	CASSGQGSPAFF
TRBD1	15	-	TRBV5-1	TRBJ1-1	TGCGCCAGCAGCTTAAACGGACAGGTCTACACTGAAGCTTTCTTT	CASSLNGQVYTEAFF
-	13	-	TRBV6-6	TRBJ1-2	TGTGCCAGCAGTTTGGACAGAACCTATGGCTACACCTTC	CASSLDRTYGYTF
-	14	-	TRBV7-2	TRBJ2-7	TGTGCCAGCAGCCACCGGGGACCATTCTACGAGCAGTACTTC	CASSHRGPFYEQYF
TRBD1	15	-	TRBV6-1	TRBJ1-5	TGTGCCAGCAGTCTCTCTACCGGGACAGAGCTGCCCCAGCATTTT	CASSLSTGTELPQHF
-	12	-	TRBV10-3	TRBJ2-5	TGTGCCATCGGGGTGCGAGGGGAGACCCAGTACTTC	CAIGVRGETQYF
-	13	-	TRBV7-2	TRBJ2-1	TGTGCCAGCAGCCCTAGGGTATACAATGAGCAGTTCTTC	CASSPRVYNEQFF
-	14	-	TRBV4-3	TRBJ1-2	TGCGCCAGCAGCCAAGCTCGAGCTAACTATGGCTACACCTTC	CASSQARANYGYTF
-	12	-	TRBV29-1	TRBJ1-2	TGCAGCGTTGAACGATCCAGCTATGGCTACACCTTC	CSVERSSYGYTF
-	16	-	TRBV11-2	TRBJ1-6	TGTGCCAGCAGCCATTCCCCCCCTGCAGGACTGACCCCCCTCCACTTT	CASSHSPPAGLTPLHF
TRBD1	19	-	TRBV5-1	TRBJ2-2	TGCGCCAGCAGCTTGCAATTTAGGGACAGGGGGCGCCTCACCGGGGAGCTGTTTTTT	CASSLQFRDRGRLTGELFF
-	14	-	TRBV28	TRBJ1-2	TGTGCCAGCAGTTTTGGGACGGCACTCTATGGCTACACCTTC	CASSFGTALYGYTF
TRBD1	13	-	TRBV28	TRBJ2-3	TGTGCCAGCAGTGGTTCAGGGGGCGATACGCAGTATTTT	CASSGSGGDTQYF
TRBD2	13	-	TRBV6-5	TRBJ2-3	TGTGCCAGCACCCCGGGAGGGACAGATACGCAGTATTTT	CASTPGGTDTQYF
-	15	-	TRBV5-4	TRBJ1-3	TGTGCCAGCAGCTCAGACAGTTACTCTGGAAACACCATATATTTT	CASSSDSYSGNTIYF
-	15	-	TRBV2	TRBJ2-5	TGTGCCAGCAGTGTGGGACGGCTCGGGCCCGAGACCCAGTACTTC	CASSVGRLGPETQYF
TRBD1	16	-	TRBV11-3	TRBJ2-1	TGTGCCAGCAGCTCCAACAGGGGGCCGGATGCAAATGAGCAGTTCTTC	CASSSNRGPDANEQFF
-	14	-	TRBV28	TRBJ2-1	TGTGCCAGCAGTTTTCACCAGGGCCCGAATGAGCAGTTCTTC	CASSFHQGPNEQFF
-	17	-	TRBV18	TRBJ2-5	TGTGCCAGCTCACCGGTGATCGGTGACAACCGGGGGGAGACCCAGTACTTC	CASSPVIGDNRGETQYF
TRBD1	16	-	TRBV11-2	TRBJ2-3	TGTGCCAGCAGCCCCCCTGGGACAGTATTCACAGATACGCAGTATTTT	CASSPPGTVFTDTQYF
TRBD2	18	-	TRBV4-1	TRBJ2-7	TGCGCCAGCAGCCAAGGGTTGTGGGCAACTAGCGCAAACTACGAGCAGTACTTC	CASSQGLWATSANYEQYF
-	11	-	TRBV6-1	TRBJ2-5	TGTGCCAGCAGTGGGGCTAAGACCCAGTACTTC	CASSGAKTQYF
-	14	-	TRBV5-1	TRBJ1-1	TGCGCCAGCAGCTTGGAGCCGATGAACACTGAAGCTTTCTTT	CASSLEPMNTEAFF